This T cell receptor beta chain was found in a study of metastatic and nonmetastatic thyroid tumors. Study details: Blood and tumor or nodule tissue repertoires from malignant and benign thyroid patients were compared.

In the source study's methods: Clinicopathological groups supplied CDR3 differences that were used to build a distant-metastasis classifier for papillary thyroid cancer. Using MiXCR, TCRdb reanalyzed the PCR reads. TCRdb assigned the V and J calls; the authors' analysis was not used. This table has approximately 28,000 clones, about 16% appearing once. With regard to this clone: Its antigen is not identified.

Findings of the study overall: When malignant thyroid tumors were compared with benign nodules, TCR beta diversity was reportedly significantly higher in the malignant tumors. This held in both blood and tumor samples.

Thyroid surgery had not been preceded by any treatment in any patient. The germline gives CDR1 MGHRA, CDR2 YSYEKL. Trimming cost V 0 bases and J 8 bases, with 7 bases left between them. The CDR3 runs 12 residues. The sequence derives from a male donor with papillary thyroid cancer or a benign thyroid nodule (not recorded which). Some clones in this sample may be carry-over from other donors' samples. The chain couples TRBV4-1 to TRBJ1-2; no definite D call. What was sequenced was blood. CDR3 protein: CASSQEAGGYTF. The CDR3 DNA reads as TGCGCCAGCAGCCAAGAGGCAGGAGGCTACACCTTC.